These T cell receptor beta chains were read from a single sample in a study of blood T cell repertoires in COVID-19. TCRdb's copy holds only in-frame clones and misses some; the assay was immunoSEQ multiplex PCR. The sample consists of around 50,000 clones, 70% to 90% of them appearing once. Sequenced: peripheral blood. The receptor set was obtained from a human donor in a cohort sampled during active COVID-19. The CDR3 runs from the conserved cysteine through the conserved F or W. D genes are given only for firm matches. Rows give clone size only sometimes, using once, few, many, or a class for an expanded clone.

j_call: TRBJ2-7; d_call: TRBD1; clone_size: NA; v_call: TRBV29-1; cdr3_aa: CSVQLQGPVSYEQYF; cdr3_nt: TGCAGCGTTCAACTACAGGGGCCGGTCTCCTACGAGCAGTACTTC
j_call: TRBJ2-3; d_call: TRBD1; clone_size: NA; v_call: TRBV19; cdr3_aa: CASSSRDRGTDTQYF; cdr3_nt: TGTGCCAGTAGTTCACGGGACAGGGGTACAGATACGCAGTATTTT
j_call: TRBJ2-5; d_call: NA; clone_size: NA; v_call: TRBV29-1; cdr3_aa: CSVERPEETQYF; cdr3_nt: TGCAGCGTTGAACGCCCGGAAGAGACCCAGTACTTC
j_call: TRBJ2-2; d_call: TRBD2; clone_size: few; v_call: TRBV6-6; cdr3_aa: CASSSSGGHNTGELFF; cdr3_nt: TGTGCCAGCAGTTCTAGCGGGGGGCATAACACCGGGGAGCTGTTTTTT
j_call: TRBJ1-3; d_call: NA; clone_size: NA; v_call: TRBV6-4; cdr3_aa: CASSDGGGNTIYF; cdr3_nt: TGTGCCAGCAGTGACGGGGGGGGAAACACCATATATTTT
j_call: TRBJ2-1; d_call: NA; clone_size: once; v_call: TRBV12-5; cdr3_aa: CASGLELAGGGGEQFF; cdr3_nt: TGTGCTAGTGGTTTGGAGTTAGCCGGCGGTGGCGGTGAGCAGTTCTTC
j_call: TRBJ1-2; d_call: NA; clone_size: NA; v_call: TRBV5-8; cdr3_aa: CASSFPGVTGYTF; cdr3_nt: TGTGCCAGCAGCTTCCCAGGTGTGACTGGCTACACCTTC
j_call: TRBJ2-7; d_call: NA; clone_size: NA; v_call: TRBV9; cdr3_aa: CASSVGRDYEQYF; cdr3_nt: TGTGCCAGCAGCGTAGGAAGAGACTACGAGCAGTACTTC
j_call: TRBJ2-3; d_call: NA; clone_size: NA; v_call: TRBV20-1; cdr3_aa: CSASEDTQYF; cdr3_nt: TGCAGTGCTAGCGAGGATACGCAGTATTTT
j_call: TRBJ2-5; d_call: NA; clone_size: NA; v_call: TRBV4-3; cdr3_aa: CASSQDGTTMETQYF; cdr3_nt: TGCGCCAGCAGCCAAGACGGGACAACAATGGAGACCCAGTACTTC
j_call: TRBJ1-1; d_call: NA; clone_size: NA; v_call: TRBV7-9; cdr3_aa: CASSLVANTEAFF; cdr3_nt: TGTGCCAGCAGCTTAGTAGCGAACACTGAAGCTTTCTTT
j_call: TRBJ2-3; d_call: TRBD2; clone_size: NA; v_call: TRBV5-1; cdr3_aa: CASSWTSGSEDTQYF; cdr3_nt: TGCGCCAGCAGCTGGACTAGCGGGAGTGAGGATACGCAGTATTTT
j_call: TRBJ1-3; d_call: NA; clone_size: NA; v_call: TRBV14; cdr3_aa: CASSLITGTLTKNTIYF; cdr3_nt: TGTGCCAGCAGCCTCATAACAGGGACACTGACTAAAAACACCATATATTTT
j_call: TRBJ1-1; d_call: NA; clone_size: NA; v_call: TRBV4-1; cdr3_aa: CASSQVFDRSNTEAFF; cdr3_nt: TGCGCCAGCAGCCAAGTTTTTGACAGGTCGAACACTGAAGCTTTCTTT
j_call: TRBJ2-5; d_call: TRBD2; clone_size: once; v_call: TRBV5-4; cdr3_aa: CASSLGASGRIETQYF; cdr3_nt: TGTGCCAGCAGCCTTGGGGCTAGCGGGAGGATCGAGACCCAGTACTTC
j_call: TRBJ2-3; d_call: TRBD2; clone_size: NA; v_call: TRBV30; cdr3_aa: CAWSVPLGTEKLAGGTTDTQYF; cdr3_nt: TGTGCCTGGAGTGTGCCCCTCGGGACAGAAAAACTAGCGGGAGGAACCACAGATACGCAGTATTTT
j_call: TRBJ2-7; d_call: TRBD1; clone_size: NA; v_call: TRBV4-2; cdr3_aa: CASSQASTQTGIYEQYF; cdr3_nt: TGTGCCAGCAGCCAAGCCTCCACCCAGACAGGGATCTACGAGCAGTACTTC
j_call: TRBJ1-2; d_call: NA; clone_size: NA; v_call: TRBV5-5; cdr3_aa: CASSPGSNYGYTF; cdr3_nt: TGTGCCAGCAGCCCAGGAAGTAACTATGGCTACACCTTC
j_call: TRBJ2-3; d_call: TRBD2; clone_size: NA; v_call: TRBV15; cdr3_aa: CATSGTSGSATDTQYF; cdr3_nt: TGTGCCACCTCCGGGACTAGCGGGAGTGCCACAGATACGCAGTATTTT
j_call: TRBJ2-5; d_call: TRBD1; clone_size: NA; v_call: TRBV7-2; cdr3_aa: CASSLRGPQETQYF; cdr3_nt: TGTGCCAGCAGCCTAAGGGGGCCCCAAGAGACCCAGTACTTC
j_call: TRBJ2-4; d_call: NA; clone_size: once; v_call: TRBV19; cdr3_aa: CASSNQGAKNIQYF; cdr3_nt: TGTGCCAGTAGTAATCAGGGGGCCAAAAACATTCAGTACTTC
j_call: TRBJ1-5; d_call: NA; clone_size: NA; v_call: TRBV24-1; cdr3_aa: CATSDLHTAYSNQPQHF; cdr3_nt: TGTGCCACCAGTGATTTGCACACAGCTTATAGCAATCAGCCCCAGCATTTT
j_call: TRBJ1-1; d_call: TRBD1; clone_size: NA; v_call: TRBV6-5; cdr3_aa: CASRLFQGVRAEAFF; cdr3_nt: TGTGCCAGCAGATTATTTCAGGGGGTTCGGGCTGAAGCTTTCTTT
j_call: TRBJ1-1; d_call: NA; clone_size: NA; v_call: TRBV3-1/TRBV3-2; cdr3_aa: CASSQQVVMNTEAFF; cdr3_nt: TGTGCCAGCAGCCAACAGGTCGTCATGAACACTGAAGCTTTCTTT
j_call: TRBJ1-6; d_call: NA; clone_size: NA; v_call: TRBV6-5; cdr3_aa: CASSPLGQKNSPLHF; cdr3_nt: TGTGCCAGCAGTCCACTCGGACAGAAAAATTCACCCCTCCACTTT
j_call: TRBJ1-5; d_call: NA; clone_size: NA; v_call: TRBV19; cdr3_aa: CASKRTEAIDQPQHF; cdr3_nt: TGTGCCAGCAAACGGACAGAAGCAATCGATCAGCCCCAGCATTTT